This passage covers 16 T cell receptor beta chains from one sample sequenced in a study of shared clonotypes between healthy human individuals. The data were produced by immunoSEQ multiplex PCR, yet TCRdb's version contains in-frame clones alone and is incomplete. Among about 980,000 clones listed, over 60% were seen once. Sequencing was done on a sample of memory CD4+ T cells sorted from blood. As for subset: CD45RA-negative fraction. The source of these receptors is a man between 18 and 29 years old in good health.

The V call is TRBV7-2, the J call TRBJ2-1, with 13 bases that match TRBD2. Germline values: CDR1 SGHTA, CDR2 FQGNSA. V was clipped by 3 bases and J by 10 bases; unmatched bases: 6. The CDR3 runs 15 residues. CDR3 nucleotides: TGTGCCAGCAGCTTTAGGACTAGCGGGAGTAGGGAGCAGTTCTTC. Protein sequence: CASSFRTSGSREQFF.

Written as DNA, the CDR3 is TGTGCTAGTGGTTTGGTAAGTCCCTACGAGCAGTACTTC. It codes for CASGLVSPYEQYF. The V gene is TRBV12-5, the J gene TRBJ2-7; D call uncertain. The CDR3 is 13 residues long. Germline CDR1 LGHNT, CDR2 FRNRAP. The V gene lost 0 bases and the J gene lost 2 bases, with 5 bases spanning the gap.

J is TRBJ1-2 and V is TRBV5-1; TRBD1 is a possible D gene (6 bases). Deletions cut 4 bases from V and 8 bases from J, with 18 bases between. The CDR3 has 14 amino acids. Germline lookup yields CDR1 SGHRS and CDR2 YFSETQ. The DNA of the CDR3 is TGCGCCAGCAGCCCCTTCACACAGGGAAGCGGCTACACCTTC. Amino acids: CASSPFTQGSGYTF.

The CDR3 spells CASSIVGLGREKLFF. DNA of the CDR3: TGTGCCAGTAGTATAGTGGGCCTCGGGCGAGAAAAACTGTTTTTT. The rearrangement uses TRBV19 and TRBJ1-4; D gene ambiguous. V was clipped by 1 base and J by 8 bases, with 14 bases between them. CDR1 is LNHDA and CDR2 is SQIVND in the germline V gene (reference sequence). CDR3 length equals 15 residues. Supplemented by reference TRBV19 and TRBJ1-4, the full variable domain reads DGGITQSPKYLFRKEGQNVTLSCEQNLNHDAMYWYRQDPGQGLRLIYYSQIVNDFQKGDIAEGYSVSREKKESFPLTVTSAQKNPTAFYLCASSIVGLGREKLFFGSGTQLSVL.

On this clone: Other DNA sequences in this specimen translate into the identical CDR3. The chain employs TRBV5-1 and TRBJ1-1; no firm D call. The length of the CDR3 is 12 residues. Looked up from germline, CDR1 is SGHRS and CDR2 is YFSETQ. The V gene lost 4 bases and the J gene lost 4 bases, with 8 bases spanning the gap. In nucleotides, the CDR3 is TGCGCCAGCAGCCCCCGCGGCACTGAAGCTTTCTTT. Its translation: CASSPRGTEAFF.

The chain is built from TRBV5-8 and TRBJ1-4, with D maybe TRBD1 (5 bases). Trimming took off 4 bases at V and 2 bases at J, with 12 bases between the two ends. From germline, CDR1 is SGHTS and CDR2 YDEGEE. This CDR3 region has 15 residues. CDR3 residues: CASSPLGTTNEKLFF. The DNA of the CDR3 is TGTGCCAGCAGCCCCTTAGGGACGACTAATGAAAAACTGTTTTTT.

On this clone itself: One end of the junction is discordant with germline, which a read error may explain. This chain connects TRBV4-2 to TRBJ1-1; no reliable D call. Germline V gene data show CDR1 as LGHNA and CDR2 as YNFKEQ. The length of the CDR3 is 13 residues. In DNA form, the CDR3 reads TGTGCCAGCAGCCAAGATCTGGTCATGGGCCGAGGCTTT. As protein: CASSQDLVMGRGF.

The rearrangement uses TRBV19 and TRBJ2-3; 8 bases align to TRBD2. This CDR3 comprises 16 residues. Germline CDR1 is LNHDA and CDR2 is SQIVND (reference sequence). V was clipped by 5 bases and J by 2 bases; unmatched bases: 9. CDR3: CASSSSTSALTDTQYF. The CDR3 bases are TGTGCCAGTAGTTCGTCGACTAGCGCCCTCACAGATACGCAGTATTTT. Filled out from reference TRBV19 and TRBJ2-3, the complete variable domain reads DGGITQSPKYLFRKEGQNVTLSCEQNLNHDAMYWYRQDPGQGLRLIYYSQIVNDFQKGDIAEGYSVSREKKESFPLTVTSAQKNPTAFYLCASSSSTSALTDTQYFGPGTRLTVL.

The chain employs TRBV5-1 and TRBJ2-7, with 14 bases fitting TRBD2. CDR3 length: 16 amino acids. J gave up 4 bases and V 4 bases, and 7 bases lay outside the gene matches. In germline, CDR1 is SGHRS, CDR2 YFSETQ. CDR3 sequence: CASSAGLAGVGYEQYF. CDR3 in DNA: TGCGCCAGCAGCGCGGGACTAGCGGGAGTTGGGTACGAGCAGTACTTC.

The V call is TRBV11-2, the J call TRBJ2-5; TRBD1 matches 9 bases. Germline-derived CDR1 and CDR2 are SGHAT and FQNNGV. This CDR3 contains 13 residues. V shed 5 bases, J shed 7 bases, and the junction held 5 bases outside the gene matches. The CDR3 sequence is CASSLQGAGTQYF. In DNA form, the CDR3 reads TGTGCCAGCAGCCTACAGGGGGCCGGGACCCAGTACTTC.

The V and J genes are TRBV28 and TRBJ1-1; D gene ambiguous. This CDR3 contains 13 residues. Germline V lookup: CDR1 MDHEN, CDR2 SYDVKM. V lost 8 bases and J 1 base, leaving 11 bases between the germline ends. CDR3 sequence reads: CASLLGGNTEAFF. CDR3 coding DNA: TGTGCCAGCCTCCTGGGCGGGAACACTGAAGCTTTCTTT.

As concerns this clone: The same CDR3 can be traced to other DNA sequences in this sample. The chain joins TRBV18 to TRBJ1-1, with D unresolved. Trimming cost V 2 bases and J 2 bases, with 6 bases left between them. CDR3 length: 13 amino acids. Germline CDR1 and CDR2: KGHSH and LQKENI. Written as DNA, the CDR3 is TGTGCCAGCTCACCAGGTATCAACACTGAAGCTTTCTTT. It encodes CASSPGINTEAFF.

Details on this clone: The identical CDR3 is also encoded by other nucleotide sequences in the sample. The gene calls are TRBV28 and TRBJ1-1; D gene unclear. Trimming shortened V by 3 bases and J by 3 bases, and 8 bases separated the two germline ends. Germline V gene lookup returns CDR1 MDHEN and CDR2 SYDVKM. The CDR3 has 13 amino acids. The CDR3 region is CASSLRRDTEAFF. The CDR3 DNA sequence: TGTGCCAGCAGTTTGCGTAGGGACACTGAAGCTTTCTTT.

The chain employs TRBV5-3 and TRBJ2-6, with 7 bases identical to TRBD1. TRBV5-3 is designated an ORF whose function remains uncertain. CDR3 size: 17 residues. The V gene end was trimmed by 4 bases and the J gene end by 0 bases; junction bases not matched to a gene: 7. The CDR3 is CARSLTGAASGANVLTF. The CDR3 nucleotides read TGTGCCAGAAGCCTTACAGGGGCCGCCTCTGGGGCCAACGTCCTGACTTTC.

V gene TRBV5-1 combines with J gene TRBJ2-4, with D unresolved. The CDR3 has 15 amino acids. Trimming pared 0 bases from V and 8 bases from J, leaving 15 bases between. Germline lookup yields CDR1 SGHRS and CDR2 YFSETQ. CDR3 sequence (DNA): TGCGCCAGCAGCTTGGTGGGCCTGGGCGAACACATTCAGTACTTC. Its protein product is CASSLVGLGEHIQYF.

The chain employs TRBV28 and TRBJ1-1; TRBD1 is a possible D gene (6 bases). This CDR3 is 15 amino acids long. Deletions cut 3 bases from V and 2 bases from J, with 13 bases between. From germline, CDR1 is MDHEN and CDR2 SYDVKM. The CDR3 loop reads CASSFWTVTNTEAFF. The CDR3 DNA reads as TGTGCCAGCAGTTTTTGGACAGTTACCAACACTGAAGCTTTCTTT. The whole variable domain, filled in from reference TRBV28 and TRBJ1-1, reads DVKVTQSSRYLVKRTGEKVFLECVQDMDHENMFWYRQDPGLGLRLIYFSYDVKMKEKGDIPEGYSVSREKKERFSLILESASTNQTSMYLCASSFWTVTNTEAFFGQGTRLTVV.